The sequence of this T cell receptor beta chain was determined in a study of T cell responses to AZD1222 COVID-19 vaccine. Study-level points and caveats: Clonal diversity was possibly underestimated, and the donors were mostly white British, with more females. At baseline, just five to seven AZD1222 recipients tested seropositive.

This clone was observed a single time. Its antigen is unidentified. Repertoires were generated with immunoSEQ multiplex PCR, while TCRdb's copy carries only in-frame clones and drops some. The sample consists of about 140,000 clones, more than 85% of them appearing once. The CDR3 has 17 residues. The V gene's germline CDR1 is KGHSH and CDR2 LQKENI. Trimming at V came to 5 bases and at J to 0 bases, leaving 9 bases not matched to a gene. Specimen: peripheral blood, collected on day 0 of AZD1222 vaccination. The chain couples TRBV18 to TRBJ1-3, with 8 bases identical to TRBD1. The sequence derives from an adult in good health. The CDR3 sequence is CASSSTGTGVSGNTIYF. DNA for the CDR3: TGTGCCAGCTCATCAACCGGGACAGGAGTCTCTGGAAACACCATATATTTT.